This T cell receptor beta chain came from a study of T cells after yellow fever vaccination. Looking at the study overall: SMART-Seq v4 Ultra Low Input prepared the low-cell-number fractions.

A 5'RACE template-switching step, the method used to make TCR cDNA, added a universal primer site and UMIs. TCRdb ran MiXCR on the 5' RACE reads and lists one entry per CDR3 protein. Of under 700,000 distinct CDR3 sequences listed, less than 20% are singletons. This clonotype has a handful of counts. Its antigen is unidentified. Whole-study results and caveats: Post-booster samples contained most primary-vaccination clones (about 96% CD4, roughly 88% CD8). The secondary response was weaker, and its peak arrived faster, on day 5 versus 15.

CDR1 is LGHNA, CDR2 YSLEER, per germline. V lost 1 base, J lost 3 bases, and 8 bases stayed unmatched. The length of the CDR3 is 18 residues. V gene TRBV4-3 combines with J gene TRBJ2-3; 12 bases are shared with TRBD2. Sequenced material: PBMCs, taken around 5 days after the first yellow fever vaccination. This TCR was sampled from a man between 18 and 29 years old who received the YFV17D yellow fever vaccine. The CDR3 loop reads CASSQAASGGAGTDTQYF. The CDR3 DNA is TGCGCCAGCAGCCAAGCTGCTAGCGGGGGGGCAGGGACAGATACGCAGTATTTT.